The subject of this entry is one T cell receptor (beta chain). Its antigen is currently unknown. TCR beta cDNA libraries included unique molecular identifiers. A population of roughly 0.85 to 11 million T cells gave rise to approximately 500,000 cDNA molecules. TCRdb recomputed calls from the PCR reads with MiXCR, one row per CDR3 protein. The sample contains over 150,000 distinct CDR3 sequences, roughly 35% of which appear only once. The ends lost 6 bases at V and 1 base at J; junction bases unmatched: 4. Germline V gives CDR1 DFQATT, CDR2 SNEGSKA (reference sequence). CDR3 length: 14 amino acids. This entry comes from a study of post-analysis software for immune sequencing data. Turning to the study itself: The patients showed relapsing-remitting, secondary progressive and progressive-relapsing multiple sclerosis courses.

Whole-study findings and limits: Controls showed lower frequencies than patients for roughly five TRBV segments, and TRBV5-6, TRBV5-1 and TRBV20-1 were among these. Analysis by F measure revealed that same-batch samples clustered strongly together.

This receptor was taken from a girl between 10 and 17 years old with multiple sclerosis. Sequencing used blood, obtained after autologous hematopoietic stem cell transplantation. This chain links TRBV20-1 with TRBJ2-1; TRBD1 aligns across 9 bases. The chain's CDR3 is CSAPGQGSYNEQFF. DNA for the CDR3: TGCAGTGCACCTGGACAGGGGTCCTACAATGAGCAGTTCTTC.